This TCR beta chain was documented in a study of early T cells in non-severe SARS-CoV-2 infection (dated by TCRdb to about 2021). Background for the entire study: Because TCR sequencing relied on bulk RNA taken from unsorted whole blood, pairing of alpha and beta chains was not possible. Here is what the overall study found, with its caveats: VDJdb matching was skewed toward anti-spike CD8 responses, so virus-specific expansions were likely underestimated and private and CD4 specificities were missed.

Note on this clonotype: Its antigen is currently not known. There are no base qualities to consult, and no much larger clone falls within one base.

Library construction relied on 5' RACE. Instrument used: NextSeq 500. Unique molecular identifiers were attached to individual cDNA molecules in the TCR library protocol so that sequencing error and PCR bias could be corrected. TCR alpha and beta chains were both sequenced, and the abundances of alpha and beta sequences in each sample were closely correlated with each other. On the authors' methods: Decombinator V4 was used to perform V gene, J gene and CDR3 annotation of TCR sequences. Expanded TCRs were defined as changing significantly between any two time points under a Poisson model with p below 0.0001. TCR abundances were normalised to the total number of TCRs sequenced per sample and were expressed as counts per million. TRAV1-2 paired with TRAJ12, TRAJ20 or TRAJ33 defined MAIT TCRs, while TRAV10 paired with TRAJ18 defined iNKT TCRs. VDJdb, accessed 1 November 2021, was searched for CMV, EBV and SARS-CoV-2 annotated TCRs, excluding TCRs annotated for multiple antigens. TCRdb itself trimmed the public reads at Q25 with fastp, ran MiXCR and retained productive beta chains. All rows with the same CDR3 protein become a single entry with the most common DNA and genes. TCRdb, not the original authors, processed these V and J calls. This sample has 20,000 to 25,000 distinct CDR3 sequences in its table, and about 4% of those were observed once. In total, the top ten clones hold around 1.6% of the sample.

This was a case-control study nested in a cohort of healthcare workers in London, UK, who had nasopharyngeal swab PCR tests and blood samples taken every week. Between 23 and 31 March 2020, the week of the UK lockdown, healthcare workers were enrolled and then followed up weekly for as long as 16 weeks. From cysteine to phenylalanine, the CDR3 is 15 amino acids long. Solely the CDR3 DNA is kept, with 45 bases framed from the first base. The germline V gene provides CDR1 SGDLS and CDR2 YYNGEE. V and J are truncated by 4 bases and 1 base respectively, leaving an intervening sequence of 14 bases. The sample consisted of whole blood. The sequence was obtained from an adult who was a healthcare worker with PCR-confirmed SARS-CoV-2 infection or an uninfected control (not recorded which). The chain employs TRBV9 and TRBJ2-5, with the D gene not confidently named. The CDR3: CASSPHRTVQETQYF. The sequence in DNA is TGTGCCAGCAGCCCGCATCGCACAGTCCAAGAGACCCAGTACTTC.